This T cell receptor (beta chain) was identified during a study of cytomegalovirus exposure and HLA in healthy donors. Turning to the study itself: A preliminary data release comprised 80 million or so unique TCRs obtained from HLA-typed donors. Clustering assigned 70% to 85% of the 350 to 400 genotyped donors to the Caucasian-associated ancestry cluster.

This clone was counted a few times. The target antigen is unknown. The study's findings and limits: A missense variant in DCLRE1C was later tied to TCR beta V- and J-gene trimming.

The study ran its PCR with 60 Vbeta and 13 Jbeta primers. Repertoires were generated with immunoSEQ multiplex PCR, while TCRdb's copy carries only in-frame clones and drops some. The repertoire consists of around 99,000 clones, with roughly 82% occurring once and the leading ten covering 4.2%. The germline V gene encodes CDR1 LNHDA and CDR2 SQIVND (reference sequence). This CDR3 has 15 residues. V lost 1 base to trimming and J lost 0 bases, with 7 bases between them. The V and J genes are TRBV19 and TRBJ1-3; D gene ambiguous. The source material was PBMCs. The receptor was derived from a male donor in good health and CMV-seronegative. CDR3 loop: CASSIGGSSGNTIYF. CDR3 sequence (DNA): TGTGCCAGTAGTATAGGAGGAAGCTCTGGAAACACCATATATTTT.